This is a list of T cell receptor beta chains from one sample in a study of T cell changes during pregnancy in multiple sclerosis. Using immunoSEQ multiplex PCR, the repertoire was profiled, and TCRdb retains in-frame clones only, with some absent. The sample consists of about 80,000 clones, around 92% of them appearing once. Sequencing used peripheral blood, obtained before pregnancy. The receptor set was obtained from a female donor with multiple sclerosis, enrolled in a pregnancy study. CDR3s include the opening cysteine and the closing phenylalanine or tryptophan.

>TRBJ2-1|TRBV28|15
CASSSQQRGFNEQFF
>TRBJ1-5|TRBV28|13
CASTPADQGTQHF
>TRBJ1-1|TRBV9|14
CASSGRTGGTEAFF
>TRBJ1-6|TRBV5-1|15
CASSSRQGDNSPLHF
>TRBJ1-1|TRBV5-1|13
CASSPGGIAEAFF
>TRBJ2-3|TRBV2|17
CASSEAGSGASTDTQYF
>TRBJ2-5|TRBV9|15
CASSVAGRSRETQYF
>TRBJ2-3|TRBV2|14
CASRLAGLTDTQYF
>TRBJ2-5|TRBV6-1|14
CASSGPVQGETQYF
>TRBJ2-7|TRBV6-5|15
CASRYMANGPYEQYF
>TRBJ1-1|TRBV18|15
CASSPREGSGGEAFF
>TRBJ2-5|TRBV7-3|15
CASSLSREVGETQYF
>TRBJ2-2|TRBV5-1|14
CASSYTGNTGELFF
>TRBJ2-2|TRBV13|18
CASSLRLMTSENTGELFF
>TRBJ1-1|TRBV5-1|13
CASSFTENTEAFF
>TRBJ1-2|TRBV18|15
CASSPVTLQDYGYTF
>TRBJ2-7|TRBV9|13
CASGQGYGDEQYF
>TRBJ2-3|TRBV10-1|15
CATAGGTSGGDTQYF
>TRBJ2-7|TRBV4-2|19
CASSQALGQGTSSGGEQYF
>TRBJ2-5|TRBV18|13
CASSPLALETQYF
>TRBJ2-6|TRBV19|15
CASSKGLAGANVLTF
>TRBJ1-5|TRBV7-8|15
CASSLGVGAEQPQHF
>TRBJ2-2|TRBV7-7|15
CASSPTAGNTGELFF
>TRBJ2-3|TRBV13|15
CASSLLAGDGDTQYF
>TRBJ1-2|TRBV6-5|14
CASRPGGGNYGYTF
>TRBJ2-3|TRBV7-6|17
CASSPPPAGGARDTQYF
>TRBJ1-1|TRBV2|13
CATRADSNTEAFF
>TRBJ1-5|TRBV6-1|17
CASSEQGGGYSNQPQHF
>TRBJ1-5|TRBV19|16
CASSMPRGGENQPQHF
>TRBJ2-1|TRBV13|14
CASARGGPGNEQFF
>TRBJ2-5|TRBV6-6|15
CASSPSDRGGETQYF
>TRBJ1-1|TRBV6-5|13
CASSYEGGTEAFF
>TRBJ1-3|TRBV6-6|15
CASRNGQGGGNTIYF
>TRBJ2-2|TRBV5-4|15
CASSLAGDPPGELFF
>TRBJ2-5|TRBV7-6|18
CASSSGTSGGPLWETQYF
>TRBJ1-5|TRBV6-5|14
CASSPQQGTQPQHF
>TRBJ1-1|TRBV28|13
CASSLPGATEAFF
>TRBJ1-1|TRBV5-1|14
CASREGVMNTEAFF
>TRBJ2-1|TRBV2|16
CASSRNHESSYNEQFF
>TRBJ2-3|TRBV7-9|18
CAIEEGLAGGLRTDTQYF
>TRBJ2-1|TRBV11-2|15
CASSGIAGGYNEQFF
>TRBJ2-2|TRBV11-3|14
CASSLGFGAGELFF